This T cell receptor (beta chain) was retrieved from a study of identical twins. This clonotype has a handful of counts. TCRdb reprocessed the 5' RACE reads via MiXCR and lists one record per CDR3 protein. Among a few hundred thousand distinct CDR3 sequences, approximately 8.6% were seen once, and the ten largest hold over 2.5%. The data were also submitted as part of a second study, on yellow fever vaccine responses in identical twins.

The source is a young woman in good health. The sample comprised CD8+ T cells sorted from blood.

The CDR3 region is CATSDSTTLRGSGELFF. The CDR3 DNA reads TGTGCCACCAGTGATTCGACGACACTAAGGGGGTCCGGGGAGCTGTTTTTT. The rearrangement joins TRBV24-1 to TRBJ2-2; D may be TRBD1 (6 bases). This CDR3 region has 17 residues. The V end was cut by 2 bases, the J end by 6 bases, with 18 bases between. The germline gives CDR1 KGHDR, CDR2 SFDVKD.